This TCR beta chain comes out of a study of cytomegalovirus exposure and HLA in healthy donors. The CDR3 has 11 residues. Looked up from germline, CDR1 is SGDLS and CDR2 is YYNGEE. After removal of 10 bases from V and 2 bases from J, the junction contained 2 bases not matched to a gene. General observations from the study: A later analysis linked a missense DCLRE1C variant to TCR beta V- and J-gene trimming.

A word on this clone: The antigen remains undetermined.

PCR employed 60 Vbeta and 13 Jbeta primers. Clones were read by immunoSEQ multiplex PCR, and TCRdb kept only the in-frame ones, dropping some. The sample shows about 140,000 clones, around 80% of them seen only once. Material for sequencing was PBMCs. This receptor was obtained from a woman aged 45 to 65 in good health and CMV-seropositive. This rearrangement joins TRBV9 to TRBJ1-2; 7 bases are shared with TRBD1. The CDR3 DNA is TGTGCCTCGGGACAGAACTATGGCTACACCTTC. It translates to CASGQNYGYTF.